This TCR beta chain was profiled in a study of spatial heterogeneity in lung cancer (dated by TCRdb to between 2019 and 2020). Looking at the study overall: Beta-chain transcripts were consistently detected in greater numbers than alpha-chain transcripts, which likely reflects a higher abundance of beta-chain transcripts. Nonsynonymous mutation counts, determined by whole-exome sequencing of tumor tissue, were related to features of the TCR repertoire. The study quantitatively compared TCR alpha and beta repertoires across multiple tumor regions, matched nontumor lung and blood in non-small cell lung cancer. In the raw uncorrected reads, each unique combination of TCR and UMI appeared on average more than ten times. At surgery, both alpha and beta chains were TCR-sequenced in 220 tumor regions, about 61 matched nontumor lung samples and a few dozen PBMC samples.

As encoded in the germline V gene (reference sequence), CDR1 is SEHNR while CDR2 is FQNEAQ. Trimming at the junction amounts to 6 bases on V and 2 bases on J, and the germline ends lie 8 bases apart. The CDR3 contains 13 residues, cysteine and phenylalanine counted. Only the CDR3 DNA stays, 39 bases, in frame from base 1. Study-wide conclusions, independent of this receptor: Confirming at a functional level the hypothesis that regional TCRs recognize regional mutations was considered to require additional single-cell paired TCR alpha and beta sequencing. Ubiquitous expanded tumor TCRs were found in blood more often at tumor resection than at routine follow-up.

Sample time point, as interpreted from the label and publication: sample taken at primary tumor resection. For TCR sequencing, whole RNA was extracted from tumor and nontumor lung tissue, or from cryopreserved PBMC samples, and no cell sorting was done. Donors were about 70 patients with early-stage, untreated non-small cell lung cancer from the lung TRACERx cohort. Only patients for whom sufficient RNA was available from at least two tumor regions were selected for TCR sequencing. The library was made by 5' RACE. These reads were obtained on a NextSeq 500. The TCR library protocol attached a unique molecular identifier to each TCR cDNA molecule to allow correction of PCR and sequencing errors. As for the authors' bioinformatics: Decombinator tools were used for TCR identification, UMI-based error correction and CDR3 extraction. TCRs above a frequency of 2 per 1,000, corresponding to the top 1% of the tumor frequency distribution, were defined as expanded. Renyi diversity was computed with the R vegan package after each repertoire had been subsampled 100 times to 5,000 TCRs. CDR3 similarity networks were built from amino acid triplet string-kernel similarity, connecting CDR3s with pairwise similarity above 0.82. TCRdb trimmed public reads at Q25 via fastp, called clones via MiXCR and kept in-frame beta chains. Rows merge per CDR3 protein into single entries with the most common DNA and genes. TCRdb's processing, not the study's, gives the V and J calls here. Within this sample are tens of thousands of distinct CDR3 sequences, with about 14% of them counted one time only. In total, the top ten clones hold under 7.5% of the sample.

This clonotype was seen only a few times. Its antigen remains unidentified. Base qualities were left out, and no much larger clone turns up one base away. This receptor was identified in a male donor with early-stage non-small cell lung cancer. The sequence is built from TRBV7-9 and TRBJ1-3; TRBD1 might be the D gene, on 5 matching bases. The sequences come from PBMCs, collected at surgery. At the DNA level, the sequence is TGTGCCAGCAGTATGGGGGCTGGAAACACCATATATTTT. Its translation reads: CASSMGAGNTIYF.